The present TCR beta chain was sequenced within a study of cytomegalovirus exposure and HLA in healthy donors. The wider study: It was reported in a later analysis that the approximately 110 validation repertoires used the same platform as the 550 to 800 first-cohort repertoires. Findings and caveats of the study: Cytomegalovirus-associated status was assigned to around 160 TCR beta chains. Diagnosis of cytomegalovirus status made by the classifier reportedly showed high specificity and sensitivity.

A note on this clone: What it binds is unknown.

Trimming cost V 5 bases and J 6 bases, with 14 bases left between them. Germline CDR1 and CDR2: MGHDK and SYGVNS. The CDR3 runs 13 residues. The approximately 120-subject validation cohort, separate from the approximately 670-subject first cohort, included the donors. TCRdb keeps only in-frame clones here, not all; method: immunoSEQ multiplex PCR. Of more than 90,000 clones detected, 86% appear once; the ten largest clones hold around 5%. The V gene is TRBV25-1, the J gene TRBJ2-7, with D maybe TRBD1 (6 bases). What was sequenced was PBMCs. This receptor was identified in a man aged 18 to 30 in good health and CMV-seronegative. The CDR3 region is CASSTRTVGEQYF. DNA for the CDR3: TGTGCCAGCAGTACGCGGACAGTAGGCGAGCAGTACTTC.